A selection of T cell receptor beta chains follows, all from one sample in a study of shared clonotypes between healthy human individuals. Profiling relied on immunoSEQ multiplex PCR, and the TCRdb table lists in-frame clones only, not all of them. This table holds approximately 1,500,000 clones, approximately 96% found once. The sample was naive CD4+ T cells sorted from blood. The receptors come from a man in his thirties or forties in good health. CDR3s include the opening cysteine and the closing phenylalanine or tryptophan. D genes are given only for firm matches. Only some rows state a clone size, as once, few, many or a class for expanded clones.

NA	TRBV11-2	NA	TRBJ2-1	CASSLVGSSYNEQFF	TGTGCCAGCAGCTTAGTTGGGTCCTCCTACAATGAGCAGTTCTTC
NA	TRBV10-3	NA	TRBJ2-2	CAILGSSNTGELFF	TGTGCCATCCTGGGGTCTTCGAACACCGGGGAGCTGTTTTTT
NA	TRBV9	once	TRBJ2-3	CASTSGRTDTQYF	TGTGCCAGCACAAGCGGTCGCACAGATACGCAGTATTTT
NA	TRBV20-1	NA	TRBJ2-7	CSASTGDFPNF	TGCAGTGCTTCTACGGGGGACTTCCCGAACTTC
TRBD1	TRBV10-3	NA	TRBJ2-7	CAISGALNWRQGAEPRSEQYF	TGTGCCATCAGTGGGGCTTTAAATTGGAGACAGGGCGCGGAACCTAGGTCCGAGCAGTACTTC
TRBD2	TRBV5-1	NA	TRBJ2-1	CASSSLLAGATYNEQFF	TGCGCCAGCAGCTCTCTCCTAGCGGGAGCGACCTACAATGAGCAGTTCTTC
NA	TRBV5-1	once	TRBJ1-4	CASSLGLGIGEKLFF	TGCGCCAGCAGCTTGGGGCTAGGGATTGGTGAAAAACTGTTTTTT
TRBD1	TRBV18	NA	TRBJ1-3	CASSPYGTALRNTIYF	TGTGCCAGCTCACCATATGGGACAGCCCTACGGAACACCATATATTTT
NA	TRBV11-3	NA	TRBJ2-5	CASSHKDSRETQYF	TGTGCCAGCAGTCATAAAGACAGCAGAGAGACCCAGTACTTC
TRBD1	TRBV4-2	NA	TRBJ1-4	CASSQDVNQGGEKLFF	TGTGCCAGCAGCCAAGATGTAAATCAAGGGGGCGAAAAACTGTTTTTT
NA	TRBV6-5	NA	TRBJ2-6	CASSYFRVSGANVLTF	TGTGCCAGCAGTTACTTCAGGGTCTCTGGGGCCAACGTCCTGACTTTC
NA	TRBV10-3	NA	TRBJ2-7	CAIMNWGSYEQYF	TGTGCCATCATGAATTGGGGCTCCTACGAGCAGTACTTC
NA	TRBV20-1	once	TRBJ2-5	CSARPGETQYF	TGCAGTGCTAGGCCCGGGGAGACCCAGTACTTC
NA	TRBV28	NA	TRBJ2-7	CASSLFIAGEQYF	TGTGCCAGCAGTTTATTCATAGCTGGTGAGCAGTACTTC
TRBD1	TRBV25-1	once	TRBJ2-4	CASSKNPDRGHDKNIQYF	TGTGCCAGCAGTAAGAATCCGGACAGGGGGCATGACAAAAACATTCAGTACTTC
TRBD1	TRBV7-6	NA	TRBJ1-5	CASSLEGQGTQPQHF	TGTGCCAGCAGCTTAGAGGGACAGGGGACTCAGCCCCAGCATTTT
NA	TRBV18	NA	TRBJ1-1	CASSPLRQSMNTEAFF	TGTGCCAGCTCACCATTGCGACAGTCGATGAACACTGAAGCTTTCTTT
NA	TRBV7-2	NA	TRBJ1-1	CASSSGRLMNTEAFF	TGTGCCAGCAGCTCGGGACGGCTGATGAACACTGAAGCTTTCTTT
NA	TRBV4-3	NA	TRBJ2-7	CASSPDSLTDEQYF	TGCGCCAGCAGCCCGGATTCTCTGACGGACGAGCAGTACTTC
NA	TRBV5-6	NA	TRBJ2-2	CASSYLDRAPLRELFF	TGTGCCAGCAGCTACCTCGACCGGGCACCCCTCCGGGAGCTGTTTTTT
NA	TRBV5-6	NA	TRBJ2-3	CASSLGLSTDTQYF	TGTGCCAGCAGCTTGGGTCTCAGCACAGATACGCAGTATTTT
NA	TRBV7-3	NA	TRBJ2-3	CASSQGADTSTDTQYF	TGTGCCAGCAGCCAAGGGGCCGACACAAGCACAGATACGCAGTATTTT
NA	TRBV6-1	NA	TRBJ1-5	CASSEMTYNQPQHF	TGTGCCAGCAGTGAAATGACTTATAATCAGCCCCAGCATTTT
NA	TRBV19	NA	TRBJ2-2	CASSILDPGELFF	TGTGCCAGTAGTATATTGGACCCCGGGGAGCTGTTTTTT
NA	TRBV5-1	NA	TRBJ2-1	CASSLEFGQGPQFGNEQFF	TGCGCCAGCAGCTTGGAATTTGGGCAGGGCCCCCAATTTGGCAATGAGCAGTTCTTC
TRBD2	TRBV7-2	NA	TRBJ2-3	CASSTRTSDTQYF	TGTGCCAGCAGCACTAGGACTAGCGACACGCAGTATTTT
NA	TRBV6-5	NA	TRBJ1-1	CASSGRGKNTEAFF	TGTGCCAGCAGTGGAAGGGGCAAGAACACTGAAGCTTTCTTT
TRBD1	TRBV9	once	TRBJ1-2	CASSVGRGGVYGYTF	TGTGCCAGCAGCGTAGGTAGAGGGGGCGTTTATGGCTACACCTTC
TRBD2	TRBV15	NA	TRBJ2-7	CATSSETSGRLYEQYF	TGTGCCACCAGCAGCGAAACTAGCGGGAGGCTCTACGAGCAGTACTTC